Given below is one TCR beta chain in context. Its matching antigen is unknown. TCRdb itself ran the reads through MiXCR, one entry per CDR3 protein. The profile shows a few hundred thousand distinct CDR3 sequences, 40% of them singletons. These data originate in a study of T cell repertoires in cytomegalovirus infection. Study-level information: CMV epitopes, recently identified HLA-C-restricted and well-studied HLA-B-restricted, were used. Public TCR beta signatures marked donors with CMV infection and the matching HLA.

General study points: In two of eight donors, the top clonotype was HLA-C-restricted CMV-specific. Pooled public TCR beta family frequency picked out CMV carriers with the relevant HLA.

V lost 0 bases and J lost 3, with 6 bases in between. The germline V gene encodes CDR1 SGHAT and CDR2 FQNNGV. This CDR3 is built from 14 residues. The sample in question was cultured PBMCs, obtained from culture after CMV antigen stimulation. V usage is TRBV11-2 and J usage is TRBJ2-1; D remains ambiguous. The clonotype comes from a human donor in good health (CMV status not recorded). Some clones in this sample may be carry-over from other donors' samples. The DNA for the CDR3 is TGTGCCAGCAGCTTAGAACTGTACTACAATGAGCAGTTCTTC. Translating it yields CASSLELYYNEQFF.